This TCR beta chain is from a study of T cell repertoires in cytomegalovirus infection. At the level of the study: CMV epitopes in the study were HLA-C-restricted (recently identified) and HLA-B-restricted (well studied). CMV infection plus the matching HLA type was flagged by public TCR beta signatures.

There are many counts of this clonotype. The antigen is not known. V was shortened by 3 bases and J by 7 bases, with 13 bases between the two germline ends. The CDR3 runs to 14 residues. Germline V lookup: CDR1 SGHTA, CDR2 FQGNSA. Whole-study results and caveats: CMV-specific TCR beta clonotypes restricted by HLA-C dominated the ex vivo response. Totalled public TCR beta family frequency picked out people who carried CMV plus the relevant HLA.

TCRdb analysed the reads with MiXCR anew, one entry per CDR3 protein. The sample includes approximately 990,000 distinct CDR3 sequences, 31% of them seen just once. The rearrangement uses TRBV7-2 and TRBJ2-1; D remains ambiguous. The clonotype was recovered from a human donor in good health (CMV status not recorded). Some clones in this sample may be carry-over from other donors' samples. Sequencing used cultured CD8+ T cells from PBMCs, obtained from culture after CMV antigen stimulation. The CDR3 DNA is TGTGCCAGCAGCTTTGAACTGCCGAGGAATGAGCAGTTCTTC. This codes for CASSFELPRNEQFF.